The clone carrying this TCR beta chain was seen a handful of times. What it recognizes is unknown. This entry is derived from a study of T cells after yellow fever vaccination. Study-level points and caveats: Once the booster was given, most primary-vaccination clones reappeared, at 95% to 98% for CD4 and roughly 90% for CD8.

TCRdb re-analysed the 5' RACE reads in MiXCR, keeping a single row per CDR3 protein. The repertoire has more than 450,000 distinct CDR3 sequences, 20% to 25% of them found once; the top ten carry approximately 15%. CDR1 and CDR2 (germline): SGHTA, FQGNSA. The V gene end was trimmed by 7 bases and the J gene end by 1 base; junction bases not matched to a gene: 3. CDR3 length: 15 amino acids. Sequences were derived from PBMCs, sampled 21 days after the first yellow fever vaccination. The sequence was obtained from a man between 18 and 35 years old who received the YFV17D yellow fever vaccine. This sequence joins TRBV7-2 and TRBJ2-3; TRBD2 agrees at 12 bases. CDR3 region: CASTWTSGGTDTQYF. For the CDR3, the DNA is TGTGCCAGCACTTGGACTAGCGGGGGCACAGATACGCAGTATTTT. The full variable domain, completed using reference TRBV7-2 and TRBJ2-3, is GAGVSQSPSNKVTEKGKDVELRCDPISGHTALYWYRQSLGQGLEFLIYFQGNSAPDKSGLPSDRFSAERTGGSVSTLTIQRTQQEDSAVYLCASTWTSGGTDTQYFGPGTRLTVL.